This passage covers 4 T cell receptor beta chains from one sample sequenced in a study of cytomegalovirus exposure and HLA in healthy donors. The PCR was carried out with 60 Vbeta primers and 13 Jbeta primers. Libraries were prepared by immunoSEQ multiplex PCR; TCRdb keeps only in-frame clonotypes and omits some of them. Among over 50,000 clones listed, approximately 64% were seen once. Sequenced material: PBMCs. The receptors were sampled from a man in his forties or fifties in good health and CMV-seropositive.

The chain combines TRBV7-6 with TRBJ2-2; D unresolved. Trimming cost V 2 bases and J 6 bases, with 13 bases left between them. The CDR3 length is 15 residues. CDR1 SGHVS and CDR2 FNYEAQ come from the germline V gene. CDR3 DNA: TGTGCCAGCAGCTTACTTGTTCGGAGCTCCGGGGAGCTGTTTTTT. This sequence encodes CASSLLVRSSGELFF.

This clone was observed a single time. The V and J genes are TRBV9 and TRBJ1-2; possibly TRBD1 for D (5 bases). CDR3 length: 13 residues. The germline V gene has CDR1 SGDLS and CDR2 YYNGEE. V was pared by 2 bases and J by 7 bases, with 12 bases between. The CDR3 loop is CASSVTTGGGYTF. Written as DNA, the CDR3 is TGTGCCAGCAGCGTGACGACGGGGGGTGGCTACACCTTC.

In regard to this clone: A junction boundary mismatches the germline segment, possibly from a read error. This chain joins TRBV7-8 and TRBJ2-5; 15 bases agree with TRBD2. CDR1 and CDR2 from the germline V gene are SGHVS and FQNEAQ. The CDR3 sequence is 15 residues long. DNA for the CDR3: TGTGCCGGCAGCATGGGACTAGCGGGAGGAGAGACCCAGTACTTC. It codes for CAGSMGLAGGETQYF.

The chain combines TRBV4-2 with TRBJ2-3; the match to TRBD2 covers 9 bases. V lost 4 bases and J lost 2; bases outside the gene matches: 10. The CDR3 runs to 17 residues. Germline values: CDR1 LGHNA, CDR2 YNFKEQ. Written as DNA, the CDR3 is TGTGCCAGCAGCCCCTTGGGGACTAGCAGTACCACAGATACGCAGTATTTT. Its protein is CASSPLGTSSTTDTQYF.